This T cell receptor beta chain was recorded in a study of blood T cell repertoires in COVID-19. The CDR3 is 16 amino acids. V was pared by 6 bases and J by 7 bases, with 13 bases of the junction left unmatched. Germline assignment: CDR1 KGHSH and CDR2 LQKENI. Profiled with immunoSEQ multiplex PCR; TCRdb holds only in-frame clones, not every one. Of 200,000 or so clones listed, around 77% were seen once; the top ten hold 17%. Sequencing was performed on peripheral blood. The sequence came from a man aged 55 to 70 with active or convalescent COVID-19. The chain employs TRBV18 and TRBJ2-1, with 9 bases identical to TRBD2. CDR3 protein: CASSLLGLAGGNEQFF. In nucleotides, the CDR3 is TGTGCCAGCTCTCTGCTGGGACTAGCCGGAGGGAATGAGCAGTTCTTC.